This T cell receptor (beta chain) was documented in a study of cytomegalovirus exposure and HLA in healthy donors. Germline-derived CDR1 and CDR2 are LNHDA and SQIVND (reference sequence). CDR3 length: 15 residues. Trimming left V 4 bases short and J 0 bases short, with 7 bases between. PCR used 60 Vbeta primers and 13 Jbeta primers. Profiled with immunoSEQ multiplex PCR; TCRdb holds only in-frame clones, not every one. Here the sample spans about 160,000 clones, about 80% being singletons. A note on this clone: Antigen unknown.

Study results and limitations: When presence/absence was analysed, sequencing depth was taken to be roughly uniform across donors.

The genes are TRBV19 and TRBJ2-6; D not certain. The receptor was derived from a man aged 18 to 29 in good health and CMV-seropositive. Sequenced material: PBMCs. CDR3 in DNA: TGTGCCAGTAGTAGTGCGAGCTCTGGGGCCAACGTCCTGACTTTC. Protein product: CASSSASSGANVLTF.